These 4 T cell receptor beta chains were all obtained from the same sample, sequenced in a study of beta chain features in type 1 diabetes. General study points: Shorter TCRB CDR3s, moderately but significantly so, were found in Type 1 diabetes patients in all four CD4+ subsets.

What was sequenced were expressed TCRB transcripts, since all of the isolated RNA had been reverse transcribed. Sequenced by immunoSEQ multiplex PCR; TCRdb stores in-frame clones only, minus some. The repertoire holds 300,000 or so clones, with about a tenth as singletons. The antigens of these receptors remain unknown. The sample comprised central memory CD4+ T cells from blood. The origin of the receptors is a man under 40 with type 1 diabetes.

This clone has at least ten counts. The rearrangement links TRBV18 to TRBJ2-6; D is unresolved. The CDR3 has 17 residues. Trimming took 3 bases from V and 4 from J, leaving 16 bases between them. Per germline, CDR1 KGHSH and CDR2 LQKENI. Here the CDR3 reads CASSPSRSAAGANVLTF. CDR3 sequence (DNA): TGTGCCAGCTCACCTTCTAGGTCGGCGGCGGGGGCCAACGTCCTGACTTTC.

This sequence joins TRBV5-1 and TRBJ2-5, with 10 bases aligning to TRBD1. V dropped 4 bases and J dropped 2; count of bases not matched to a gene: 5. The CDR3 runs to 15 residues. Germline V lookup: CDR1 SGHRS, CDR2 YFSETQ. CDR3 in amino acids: CASSPGQGGQETQYF. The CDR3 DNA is TGCGCCAGCAGCCCTGGACAGGGGGGACAAGAGACCCAGTACTTC.

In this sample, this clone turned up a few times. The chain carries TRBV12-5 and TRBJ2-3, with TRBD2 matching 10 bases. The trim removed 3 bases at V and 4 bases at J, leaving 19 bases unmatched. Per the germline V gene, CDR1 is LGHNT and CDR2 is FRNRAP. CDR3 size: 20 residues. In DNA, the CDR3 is TGTGCTAGTGGTTTCAGGCGGAGCGGGGGGGCCTTCTCTGGGGCAGATACGCAGTATTTT. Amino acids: CASGFRRSGGAFSGADTQYF. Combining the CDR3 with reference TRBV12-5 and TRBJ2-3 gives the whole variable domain DARVTQTPRHKVTEMGQEVTMRCQPILGHNTVFWYRQTMMQGLELLAYFRNRAPLDDSGMPKDRFSAEMPDATLATLKIQPSEPRDSAVYFCASGFRRSGGAFSGADTQYFGPGTRLTVL.

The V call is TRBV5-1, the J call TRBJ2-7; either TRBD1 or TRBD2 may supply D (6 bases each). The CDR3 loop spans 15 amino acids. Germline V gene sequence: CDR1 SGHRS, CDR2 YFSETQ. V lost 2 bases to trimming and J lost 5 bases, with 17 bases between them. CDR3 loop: CASSFARGLNDEQYF. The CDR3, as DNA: TGCGCCAGCAGCTTCGCCCGGGGGCTTAATGACGAGCAGTACTTC.